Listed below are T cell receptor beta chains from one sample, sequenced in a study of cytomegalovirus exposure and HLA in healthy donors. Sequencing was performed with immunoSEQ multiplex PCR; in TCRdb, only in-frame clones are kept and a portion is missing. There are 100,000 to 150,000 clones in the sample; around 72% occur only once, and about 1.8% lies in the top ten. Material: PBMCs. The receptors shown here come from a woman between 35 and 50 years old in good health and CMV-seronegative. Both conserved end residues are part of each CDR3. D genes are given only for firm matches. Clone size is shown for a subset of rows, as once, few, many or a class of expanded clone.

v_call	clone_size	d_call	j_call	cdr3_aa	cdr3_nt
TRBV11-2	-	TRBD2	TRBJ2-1	CASSPPLAGDNEQFF	TGTGCCAGCAGCCCCCCCCTAGCGGGGGACAATGAGCAGTTCTTC
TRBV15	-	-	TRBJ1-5	CATSRETGHSNQPQHF	TGTGCCACCAGCAGAGAGACAGGTCATAGCAATCAGCCCCAGCATTTT
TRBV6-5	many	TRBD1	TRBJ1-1	CASNRQGLNTEAFF	TGTGCCAGTAACCGACAGGGGTTAAACACTGAAGCTTTCTTT
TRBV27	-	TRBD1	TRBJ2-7	CASSFGDSSYEQYF	TGTGCCAGCAGTTTCGGGGACAGCTCCTACGAGCAGTACTTC
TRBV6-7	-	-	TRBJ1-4	CAPRREGENNEKLFF	TGTGCCCCCCGGAGGGAGGGGGAGAATAATGAAAAACTGTTTTTT
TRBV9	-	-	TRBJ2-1	CASSVGGQRVNEQFF	TGTGCCAGCAGCGTAGGGGGCCAAAGGGTCAATGAGCAGTTCTTC
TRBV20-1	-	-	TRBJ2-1	CSARGSDEQFF	TGCAGTGCTAGAGGTTCGGATGAGCAGTTCTTC
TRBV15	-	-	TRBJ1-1	CATSRVTRAEAFF	TGTGCCACCAGCAGAGTGACGAGGGCTGAAGCTTTCTTT
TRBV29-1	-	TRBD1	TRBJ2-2	CSAPGQGGIIGELFF	TGCAGCGCCCCGGGACAGGGAGGGATAATCGGGGAGCTGTTTTTT
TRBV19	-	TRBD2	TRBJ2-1	CASSGTSGNEQFF	TGTGCCAGCTCAGGGACTAGCGGCAATGAGCAGTTCTTC
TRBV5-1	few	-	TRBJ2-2	CASTLGADNTGELFF	TGCGCCAGCACCCTTGGAGCGGACAACACCGGGGAGCTGTTTTTT
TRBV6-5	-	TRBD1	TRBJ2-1	CASSTSGDSEQFF	TGTGCCAGCAGTACCTCTGGGGACAGTGAGCAGTTCTTC
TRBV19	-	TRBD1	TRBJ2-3	CASSSGTGRGTDTQYF	TGTGCCAGTAGCTCCGGGACAGGGAGGGGAACAGATACGCAGTATTTT
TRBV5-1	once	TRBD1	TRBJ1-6	CASSSSAGTVRSPLHF	TGCGCCAGCAGCTCATCGGCCGGGACAGTGCGATCACCCCTCCACTTT
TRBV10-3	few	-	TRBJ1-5	CAISPGPNQPQHF	TGTGCCATCAGCCCTGGGCCTAATCAGCCCCAGCATTTT
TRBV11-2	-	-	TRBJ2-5	CASSLASGARETQYF	TGTGCCAGCAGCTTAGCATCTGGGGCGCGAGAGACCCAGTACTTC
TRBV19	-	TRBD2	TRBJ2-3	CASSWVRGGSTDTQYF	TGTGCCAGTAGTTGGGTGCGCGGGGGTAGCACAGATACGCAGTATTTT
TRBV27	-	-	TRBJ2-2	CASSTGNTGELFF	TGTGCCAGCAGTACAGGGAACACCGGGGAGCTGTTTTTT
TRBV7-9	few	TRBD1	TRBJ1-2	CASSLGTGEGYTF	TGTGCCAGCAGCTTAGGGACAGGGGAAGGCTACACCTTC
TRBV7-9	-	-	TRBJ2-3	CASSELNTDTQYF	TGTGCCAGCAGCGAGCTGAACACAGATACGCAGTATTTT